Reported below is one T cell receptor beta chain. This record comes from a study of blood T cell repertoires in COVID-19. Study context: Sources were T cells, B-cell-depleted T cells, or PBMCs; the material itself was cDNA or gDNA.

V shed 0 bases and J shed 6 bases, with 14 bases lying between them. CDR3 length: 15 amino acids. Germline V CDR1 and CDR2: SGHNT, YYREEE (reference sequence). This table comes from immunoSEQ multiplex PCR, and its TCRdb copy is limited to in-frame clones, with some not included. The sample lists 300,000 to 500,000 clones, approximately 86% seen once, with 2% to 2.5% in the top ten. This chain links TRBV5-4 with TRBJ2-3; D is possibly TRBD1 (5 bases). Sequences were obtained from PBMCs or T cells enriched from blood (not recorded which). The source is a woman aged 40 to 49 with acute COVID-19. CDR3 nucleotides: TGTGCCAGCAGCTTGGCCAGGCCGGCAGGGGATACGCAGTATTTT. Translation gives CASSLARPAGDTQYF.